One sample yielded the 18 T cell receptor beta chains listed below, sequenced in a study of identical twins. Each CDR3 protein gets one entry after TCRdb re-called the 5' RACE reads with MiXCR. Of around 570,000 distinct CDR3 sequences listed, just under 10% are singletons. A further study also used this sample, focusing on yellow fever vaccine responses in identical twins.

The specimen sequenced was PBMCs. The receptors derive from a young woman in good health.

The chain joins TRBV9 to TRBJ2-1; 9 bases are shared with TRBD2. CDR1 is SGDLS and CDR2 is YYNGEE in the germline V gene. Trimming took 2 bases from V and 13 from J; bases not matched to a gene: 10. This CDR3 is 14 amino acids long. As DNA, the CDR3 is TGTGCCAGCAGCGTGACTAGCGGAGGGTTCATCCAGTTCTTC. Translated: CASSVTSGGFIQFF.

V gene TRBV19 combines with J gene TRBJ2-6; 7 nucleotides align to TRBD1. CDR3 size: 18 residues. Per germline, CDR1 LNHDA and CDR2 SQIVND (reference sequence). V gave up 7 bases and J gave up 0 bases; unmatched junction bases: 12. CDR3 in amino acids: CASTPSGGISSGANVLTF. CDR3 coding DNA: TGTGCCAGTACCCCATCAGGGGGTATTAGCTCTGGGGCCAACGTCCTGACTTTC.

This clonotype was counted between two and nine times. The gene calls are TRBV6-1 and TRBJ2-1; 8 bases align to TRBD1. Germline CDR1 and CDR2: MNHNS and SASEGT. This CDR3 region has 17 residues. Trimming cost V 5 bases and J 0 bases; bases outside gene matches: 9. The CDR3 is CASSHQGAIGSYNEQFF. CDR3 coding DNA: TGTGCCAGCAGTCATCAGGGGGCGATCGGCTCCTACAATGAGCAGTTCTTC.

This sequence joins TRBV7-2 and TRBJ2-2; possible D gene TRBD2, 7 bases. V was clipped by 5 bases and J by 1 base, with 17 bases between them. The CDR3 sequence is 17 residues long. The germline V gene encodes CDR1 SGHTA and CDR2 FQGNSA. CDR3 amino acids: CASSAPERGQNTGELFF. The DNA of the CDR3 is TGTGCCAGCAGCGCACCGGAGCGGGGACAGAACACCGGGGAGCTGTTTTTT.

This clonotype has ten or more counts. The V and J genes are TRBV28 and TRBJ2-5; possibly TRBD2 for D (6 bases). The V gene lost 7 bases and the J gene lost 4 bases, with 28 bases spanning the gap. This CDR3 spans 18 amino acids. CDR1 and CDR2 (germline): MDHEN, SYDVKM. CDR3 sequence reads: CASTPSRGKKDLGETQYF. The CDR3 DNA is TGTGCCAGCACCCCTTCGCGGGGAAAAAAAGACCTGGGAGAGACCCAGTACTTC.

As regards this clonotype: A much larger clone sits a single nucleotide away, making a read error possible. V is TRBV5-1 and J is TRBJ2-7; no firm D call. From germline, CDR1 is SGHRS and CDR2 YFSETQ. CDR3 length: 15 amino acids. With 7 bases removed from V and 0 bases from J, the gap between germline ends came to 17 bases. CDR3 sequence: CASARAEVGSYEQYF. CDR3 bases: TGCGCCAGCGCTCGGGCCGAGGTTGGCTCCTACGAGCAGTACTTC. Based on the CDR3 plus reference TRBV5-1 and TRBJ2-7, the full variable domain is KAGVTQTPRYLIKTRGQQVTLSCSPISGHRSVSWYQQTPGQGLQFLFEYFSETQRNKGNFPGRFSGRQFSNSRSEMNVSTLELGDSALYLCASARAEVGSYEQYFGPGTRLTVT.

The genes are TRBV6-1 and TRBJ2-3; perhaps TRBD2 as D (6 bases). The CDR3 length is 17 residues. Germline CDR1 MNHNS, CDR2 SASEGT. With 7 bases removed from V and 0 bases from J, the gap between germline ends came to 20 bases. CDR3 loop: CASMGGRERTSTDTQYF. As DNA, the CDR3 is TGTGCCAGCATGGGGGGAAGGGAGCGGACCAGCACAGATACGCAGTATTTT.

This clonotype was seen more than once but under ten times. The V gene is TRBV15, the J gene TRBJ2-7; 8 nucleotides agree with TRBD1. V was pared by 7 bases and J by 0 bases, with 5 bases of the junction left unmatched. The CDR3 is 14 residues long. The V gene's germline CDR1 is LNHNV and CDR2 YYDKDF (reference sequence). The CDR3 coding sequence is TGTGCCACCACCCGGGACAGGAACTCCTACGAGCAGTACTTC. Translation gives CATTRDRNSYEQYF.

This clonotype was seen a few times. The chain recombines TRBV10-3 with TRBJ2-7; D unclear. In germline, CDR1 is ENHRY, CDR2 SYGVKD. V lost 10 bases, J lost 3 bases, and 13 bases lay in between. The CDR3 contains 12 residues. The CDR3 DNA sequence: TGTGCCACTCAGGCGTCGGGCTACGAGCAGTACTTC. Encoded protein: CATQASGYEQYF.

This clonotype was found a few times. The V and J genes are TRBV15 and TRBJ2-2; 7 bases map to TRBD2. V lost 5 bases, J lost 4 bases, and 7 bases stayed unmatched. This CDR3 region has 15 residues. Germline assignment: CDR1 LNHNV and CDR2 YYDKDF (reference sequence). CDR3 sequence reads: CATSLRPGGTGELFF. CDR3 DNA sequence: TGTGCCACCAGCCTCCGCCCGGGAGGCACCGGGGAGCTGTTTTTT.

The CDR3 DNA reads TGTGCCAGCAGTTTTTTTACGGGAGGTTCCTACGAGCAGTACTTC. Protein sequence: CASSFFTGGSYEQYF. This chain connects TRBV28 to TRBJ2-7, with 7 nucleotides matching TRBD2. Germline V gene data show CDR1 as MDHEN and CDR2 as SYDVKM. V was clipped by 3 bases and J by 1 base; unmatched bases: 6. CDR3 length: 15 amino acids.

This clonotype was seen more than once but under ten times. V gene TRBV10-3 combines with J gene TRBJ2-5; 13 bases match TRBD2. This CDR3 region has 17 residues. CDR1 and CDR2 from the germline V gene are ENHRY and SYGVKD. Losses at the gene ends were 7 bases for V and 5 bases for J; bases not matched to a gene: 13. In DNA form, the CDR3 reads TGTGCCATCAAGCAGACTAGCGGGAGGCCGGAGGGGGAGACCCAGTACTTC. Translated: CAIKQTSGRPEGETQYF.

Only a few counts were recorded for this clonotype. This rearrangement joins TRBV7-8 to TRBJ2-7; 9 bases match TRBD1. The CDR3 is 16 amino acids. The ends lost 2 bases at V and 0 bases at J; junction bases unmatched: 5. CDR1 and CDR2 (germline): SGHVS, FQNEAQ. The CDR3 protein is CASSLFGTGSSYEQYF. The CDR3 DNA sequence: TGTGCCAGCAGCTTATTTGGGACAGGGAGCTCCTACGAGCAGTACTTC.

This rearrangement joins TRBV20-1 to TRBJ2-5; D is perhaps TRBD1 (5 bases). V shed 1 base and J shed 1 base, with 7 bases lying between them. The CDR3 has 13 amino acids. Germline CDR1 is DFQATT and CDR2 is SNEGSKA (reference sequence). CDR3 bases: TGCAGTGCTAGAGGACAGTCCCAAGAGACCCAGTACTTC. It translates to CSARGQSQETQYF.

This chain links TRBV27 with TRBJ2-1; D is unresolved. Germline V gives CDR1 MNHEY, CDR2 SMNVEV (reference sequence). V lost 4 bases, J lost 0 bases, and 13 bases lay in between. This CDR3 is 16 amino acids long. DNA for the CDR3: TGTGCCAGCAGTTCCCGAACATCCAGCTCCTACAATGAGCAGTTCTTC. Protein product: CASSSRTSSSYNEQFF.

This clonotype has more than one count but fewer than ten. This sequence joins TRBV4-3 and TRBJ2-1; D possibly corresponds to TRBD2 (6 bases). Germline CDR1 reads LGHNA; CDR2 reads YSLEER. Trimming cost V 0 bases and J 0 bases, with 9 bases left between them. CDR3 size: 16 residues. The DNA of the CDR3 is TGCGCCAGCAGCCAAGATGAGCGGGCCTCCTACAATGAGCAGTTCTTC. It encodes CASSQDERASYNEQFF.

This clonotype showed up just a few times. The chain recombines TRBV30 with TRBJ1-1, with D possibly matching TRBD1 (6 bases). Germline V gene sequence: CDR1 GTSNPN, CDR2 SVGIG (reference sequence). V lost 2 bases and J 4 bases, leaving 11 bases between the germline ends. The CDR3 runs to 13 residues. The CDR3 DNA follows: TGTGCCTGGAGTCAGGGGCCGGGCACTGAAGCTTTCTTT. This codes for CAWSQGPGTEAFF.

This chain links TRBV5-1 with TRBJ1-1, with D uncertain. Germline V lookup: CDR1 SGHRS, CDR2 YFSETQ. This CDR3 has 14 amino acids. Trimming stripped 3 bases from V and 5 bases from J, with 14 bases between. The CDR3 protein is CASSWKVGPTEAFF. The CDR3 DNA is TGCGCCAGCAGCTGGAAGGTCGGGCCGACTGAAGCTTTCTTT.